This record concerns one T cell receptor (beta chain) sequence. This record belongs to a study of early T cells in non-severe SARS-CoV-2 infection. Study at large: Chains stayed unpaired after sequencing of bulk RNA from unsorted whole blood.

Molecules of cDNA were individually given unique molecular identifiers that were attached to them. TCRdb processed the 5' RACE reads anew with MiXCR; each CDR3 protein has one entry. The sample holds about 50,000 distinct CDR3 sequences, about 15% seen once. Germline V gene sequence: CDR1 DFQATT, CDR2 SNEGSKA (reference sequence). Trimming stripped 5 bases from V and 2 bases from J, with 5 bases between. The CDR3 consists of 11 residues. The chain employs TRBV20-1 and TRBJ2-3; D gene ambiguous. The receptor's source is an adult who was a healthcare worker with PCR-confirmed SARS-CoV-2 infection or an uninfected control (not recorded which). Sequencing was performed on whole blood, taken at baseline. CDR3 sequence: CSAGNTDTQYF. DNA of the CDR3: TGCAGTGCTGGAAACACAGATACGCAGTATTTT.